This TCR beta chain was retrieved from a study of shared clonotypes between healthy human individuals. The wider study: Plates per donor: three CD4 naive, three CD4 memory, two CD8 naive, one CD8 memory.

Study-level results: Few donors limited the genetic and exposure-history diversity represented.

Details on this clone: Its antigen is unknown.

Replicate PCRs run on sorted subsets employed 200 ng DNA, approximately 30,000 T cell genomes. Data came from immunoSEQ multiplex PCR; TCRdb stores just in-frame clones and leaves some out. The table shows 700,000 or so clones, with approximately 75% occurring only once. Donors were healthy HIV-negative adults without recent acute infections or vaccinations. The TCR sequence derives from a woman aged 25 to 39 in good health. Material for sequencing was memory CD4+ T cells sorted from blood. Subset denoted: CD45RA-negative fraction.

CDR3 coding DNA: TGTGCCAGCAGCTTATGGAGGGTAGGGCAACTGTTTTTT. Amino acid sequence: CASSLWRVGQLFF. The rearrangement links TRBV7-9 to TRBJ1-4, with D hard to call. Germline V gene data show CDR1 as SEHNR and CDR2 as FQNEAQ (reference sequence). Trimming took 2 bases from V and 12 from J, leaving 13 bases between them. The CDR3 has 13 amino acids.